This passage covers 14 T cell receptor beta chains from one sample sequenced in a study of blood T cell repertoires in COVID-19 (TCRdb year 2020). The method was the immunoSEQ multiplex PCR assay. This immuneACCESS table, as held by TCRdb, lists in-frame sequences with V and J called but not all clones. Of the missing ones, under half trace to an unresolved V gene in checked studies; the others have no known cause. The sample table lists 330,000 or so clones, 75% to 90% of them with a count of one. Of the sample, about 4.7% is held by the ten largest clones. The sequenced material came from PBMCs or T cells enriched from blood (not recorded which). These receptor sequences come from a man younger than 45 who had recovered from COVID-19.

This clone was seen a handful of times. The V and J genes are TRBV7-8 and TRBJ1-3; TRBD1 agrees at 7 bases. Germline lookup yields CDR1 SGHVS and CDR2 FQNEAQ. The CDR3 sequence is 14 residues long. Losses at the gene ends were 4 bases for V and 2 bases for J; bases not matched to a gene: 2. CDR3: CASSSDRAGNTIYF. The CDR3, as DNA: TGTGCCAGCAGCTCCGACAGGGCTGGAAACACCATATATTTT.

The rearrangement links TRBV9 to TRBJ2-1; TRBD2 aligns across 13 bases. Germline CDR1 reads SGDLS; CDR2 reads YYNGEE. This CDR3 comprises 16 residues. V trimming: 0 bases; J trimming: 4 bases; junction bases outside the gene matches: 1. The CDR3 sequence is CASSVGLAGGYNEQFF. CDR3 coding DNA: TGTGCCAGCAGCGTAGGACTAGCGGGGGGTTACAATGAGCAGTTCTTC.

This rearrangement joins TRBV5-1 to TRBJ2-2; 8 bases align to TRBD1. Germline values: CDR1 SGHRS, CDR2 YFSETQ. This CDR3 is 15 amino acids long. The V and J ends lost 7 bases and 2 bases, in that order; junction bases with no gene match: 7. CDR3 nucleotides: TGCGCCAGCGGTGTCGGGACAGGTAACACCGGGGAGCTGTTTTTT. It is translated as CASGVGTGNTGELFF.

The chain is built from TRBV7-6 and TRBJ2-3; D is ambiguous. Germline CDR1 and CDR2: SGHVS and FNYEAQ. This CDR3 region has 14 residues. The V end lost 1 base, the J end lost 6 bases, and 11 bases lay between the germline ends. CDR3 sequence reads: CASSLGASVDTQYF. The CDR3 DNA follows: TGTGCCAGCAGCTTAGGCGCCTCGGTGGATACGCAGTATTTT. The full variable domain, in which reference TRBV7-6 and TRBJ2-3 provide the parts outside the CDR3, is GAGVSQSPRYKVTKRGQDVALRCDPISGHVSLYWYRQALGQGPEFLTYFNYEAQQDKSGLPNDRFSAERPEGSISTLTIQRTEQRDSAMYRCASSLGASVDTQYFGPGTRLTVL.

The V and J genes are TRBV4-1 and TRBJ2-2; D unclear. The V gene lost 0 bases and the J gene lost 3 bases, with 5 bases spanning the gap. The CDR3 length is 14 residues. Per the germline V gene, CDR1 is MGHRA and CDR2 is YSYEKL. CDR3 residues: CASSQDVYTGELFF. For the CDR3, the DNA is TGCGCCAGCAGCCAAGACGTTTACACCGGGGAGCTGTTTTTT.

This clone was found a few times. V usage is TRBV5-1 and J usage is TRBJ2-7; D is uncertain. V lost 6 bases and J lost 2, with 12 bases in between. The CDR3 loop spans 13 amino acids. Germline V gene lookup returns CDR1 SGHRS and CDR2 YFSETQ. The CDR3 DNA follows: TGCGCCAGCACGGGTTTTCAGACCTACGAGCAGTACTTC. This translates into CASTGFQTYEQYF.

The V gene is TRBV20-1, the J gene TRBJ2-2; 9 bases fit TRBD1. V lost 3 bases and J lost 5; bases outside the gene matches: 7. Per germline, CDR1 DFQATT and CDR2 SNEGSKA (reference sequence). The CDR3 sequence is 15 residues long. This CDR3 reads CSASPQGAGTGELFF. In DNA form, the CDR3 reads TGCAGTGCTAGTCCACAGGGGGCGGGGACCGGGGAGCTGTTTTTT.

The gene calls are TRBV6-6 and TRBJ2-3, with 7 nucleotides matching TRBD1. Germline CDR1 reads MNHNY; CDR2 reads SVGAGI (reference sequence). CDR3 size: 15 residues. With 0 bases clipped from V and 2 bases from J, the junction kept 2 bases outside the gene matches. CDR3 sequence reads: CASSYSTGTTDTQYF. The CDR3 DNA sequence: TGTGCCAGCAGTTACTCGACAGGGACCACAGATACGCAGTATTTT.

The chain uses TRBV11-3 and TRBJ2-5; D may be TRBD2 (5 bases). This CDR3 has 17 residues. With 1 base removed from V and 2 bases from J, the gap between germline ends came to 17 bases. Germline V gives CDR1 SGHNT, CDR2 YENEEA. The CDR3 DNA follows: TGTGCCAGCAGCTTAGGTGTTAGGCGGACTGCACAAGAGACCCAGTACTTC. Its protein product is CASSLGVRRTAQETQYF. Full variable domain (outside the CDR3, taken from reference TRBV11-3 and TRBJ2-5): EAGVVQSPRYKIIEKKQPVAFWCNPISGHNTLYWYLQNLGQGPELLIRYENEEAVDDSQLPKDRFSAERLKGVDSTLKIQPAELGDSAVYLCASSLGVRRTAQETQYFGPGTRLLVL.

The CDR3 DNA follows: TGTGCCAGCGGAACGAGGGAAAAACTGTTTTTT. This encodes CASGTREKLFF. The genes are TRBV6-5 and TRBJ1-4; D ambiguous. The CDR3 length is 11 residues. Germline V CDR1 and CDR2: MNHEY, SVGAGI. Trimming removed 8 bases from V and 8 bases from J, with 9 bases in between.

Concerning this clone itself: The sample has other DNA sequences that encode this CDR3 too. The rearrangement joins TRBV9 to TRBJ2-7; D perhaps matches TRBD1 (6 bases). V was trimmed by 0 bases and J by 3 bases, leaving 13 bases between them. Per the germline V gene, CDR1 is SGDLS and CDR2 is YYNGEE. This CDR3 is 15 amino acids long. CDR3 sequence: CASSVGRGGLYEQYF. The CDR3 DNA reads TGTGCCAGCAGCGTAGGCAGGGGTGGACTCTACGAGCAGTACTTC.

This clone occurred a few times. The J gene is TRBJ1-2, the V gene TRBV24-1; 8 bases match TRBD1. J was trimmed by 3 bases and V by 4 bases; bases with no gene match: 0. Germline V CDR1 and CDR2: KGHDR, SFDVKD. This CDR3 has 13 amino acids. CDR3 coding DNA: TGTGCCACCAGTGAGACAGGGGACTATGGCTACACCTTC. It is translated as CATSETGDYGYTF.

The rearrangement uses TRBV5-4 and TRBJ2-6; D might be TRBD1 (6 bases). CDR3 length equals 16 residues. V lost 4 bases and J 0 bases, leaving 11 bases between the germline ends. Germline CDR1 reads SGHNT; CDR2 reads YYREEE (reference sequence). CDR3 sequence (DNA): TGTGCCAGCAGCCGTGGACAGACCTCTGGGGCCAACGTCCTGACTTTC. Residues: CASSRGQTSGANVLTF.

The chain joins TRBV7-2 to TRBJ1-6; possible D gene TRBD1, 5 bases. Trimming shortened V by 1 base and J by 7 bases, and 11 bases separated the two germline ends. CDR1 is SGHTA and CDR2 is FQGNSA in the germline V gene. This CDR3 spans 15 amino acids. CDR3 coding DNA: TGTGCCAGCAGCTTAGAAGGGGTCGGAAATTCACCCCTCCACTTT. It translates to CASSLEGVGNSPLHF. The full variable domain, its missing parts supplied by reference TRBV7-2 and TRBJ1-6, is GAGVSQSPSNKVTEKGKDVELRCDPISGHTALYWYRQSLGQGLEFLIYFQGNSAPDKSGLPSDRFSAERTGGSVSTLTIQRTQQEDSAVYLCASSLEGVGNSPLHFGNGTRLTVT.